The 5 T cell receptor beta chains in this list originate from one sample, sequenced in a study of blood T cell repertoires in COVID-19. Sequencing used immunoSEQ multiplex PCR; TCRdb keeps in-frame clones, though not all of them. The sample holds some 200,000 clones, around four fifths seen once. The sequenced sample was peripheral blood. Receptors were obtained from an older woman with COVID-19, enrolled during active disease.

The count of this clone is one. This sequence joins TRBV28 and TRBJ2-7; TRBD1 might be the D (6 bases). CDR1 is MDHEN and CDR2 is SYDVKM in the germline V gene. The germline V and J ends were trimmed by 4 bases and 0 bases, with 13 bases remaining between them. The CDR3 totals 15 residues. The CDR3 DNA reads TGTGCCAGCAGTTGGATAATAGGGGGCTCCTACGAGCAGTACTTC. This gives the protein CASSWIIGGSYEQYF.

The chain links TRBV5-1 to TRBJ1-2, with D unclear. CDR1 SGHRS and CDR2 YFSETQ come from the germline V gene. V was cut by 4 bases and J by 8 bases, with 15 bases left in between. This CDR3 region has 13 residues. The CDR3 reads CASSAGLNRGYTF. Here the CDR3 DNA reads TGCGCCAGCAGCGCGGGCCTCAACCGAGGCTACACCTTC.

The chain combines TRBV6-5 with TRBJ1-5, with 7 positions matching TRBD1. Losses at the gene ends were 6 bases for V and 5 bases for J; bases not matched to a gene: 4. This CDR3 has 13 amino acids. Germline-derived CDR1 and CDR2 are MNHEY and SVGAGI. The CDR3 DNA sequence: TGTGCCAGCAGAACAGGGGACGATCAGCCCCAGCATTTT. Translation: CASRTGDDQPQHF.

This sequence joins TRBV28 and TRBJ1-1; the match to TRBD1 covers 7 bases. Germline trimming cut 6 bases from V and 5 bases from J; bases unmatched to any gene: 12. This CDR3 has 15 residues. Germline values: CDR1 MDHEN, CDR2 SYDVKM. CDR3 loop: CASSPPPGGGTEAFF. The CDR3 DNA sequence: TGTGCCAGCAGCCCGCCCCCAGGGGGTGGAACTGAAGCTTTCTTT.

CDR3 nucleotides: TGTGCCAGCAGCTTAGGGTCCGCCAGGGGCTATGGCTACACCTTC. Translating gives CASSLGSARGYGYTF. This chain connects TRBV7-9 to TRBJ1-2, with D maybe TRBD1 (6 bases). The CDR3 covers 15 residues. V gave up 1 base and J gave up 4 bases, with 13 bases separating them. The germline V gene encodes CDR1 SEHNR and CDR2 FQNEAQ (reference sequence).